This T cell receptor (beta chain) was observed in a study of T cell responses to AZD1222 COVID-19 vaccine. CDR1 is ENHRY, CDR2 SYGVKD, per germline. This CDR3 is built from 13 residues. V lost 6 bases to trimming and J lost 2 bases; unmatched junction nucleotides: 4. Assay: immunoSEQ multiplex PCR; the TCRdb copy retains only in-frame clones and omits some. This sample has approximately 180,000 clones, with almost 90% found just once. Material: peripheral blood, obtained on day 0 of AZD1222 vaccination. This TCR derives from an adult in good health. This chain connects TRBV10-3 to TRBJ2-7; 7 positions agree with TRBD1. The CDR3 here is CAIREGATYEQYF. CDR3 nucleotides: TGTGCCATCAGAGAGGGGGCGACCTACGAGCAGTACTTC.